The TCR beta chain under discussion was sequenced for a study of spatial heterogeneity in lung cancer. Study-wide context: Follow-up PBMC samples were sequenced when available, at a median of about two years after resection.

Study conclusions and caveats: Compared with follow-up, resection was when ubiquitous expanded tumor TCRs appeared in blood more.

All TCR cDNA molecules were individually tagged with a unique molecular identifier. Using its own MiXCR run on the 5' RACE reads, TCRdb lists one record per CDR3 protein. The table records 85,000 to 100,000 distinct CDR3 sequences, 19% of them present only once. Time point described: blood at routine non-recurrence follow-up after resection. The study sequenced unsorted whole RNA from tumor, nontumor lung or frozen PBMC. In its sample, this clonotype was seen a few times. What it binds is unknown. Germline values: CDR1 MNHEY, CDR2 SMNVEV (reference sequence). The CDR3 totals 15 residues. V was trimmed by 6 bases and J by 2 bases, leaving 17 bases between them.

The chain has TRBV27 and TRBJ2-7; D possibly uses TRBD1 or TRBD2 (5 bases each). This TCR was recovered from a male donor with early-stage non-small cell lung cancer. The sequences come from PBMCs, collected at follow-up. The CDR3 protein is CASSRDGWDTYEQYF. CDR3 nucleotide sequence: TGTGCCAGCAGCCGGGACGGTTGGGATACCTACGAGCAGTACTTC.